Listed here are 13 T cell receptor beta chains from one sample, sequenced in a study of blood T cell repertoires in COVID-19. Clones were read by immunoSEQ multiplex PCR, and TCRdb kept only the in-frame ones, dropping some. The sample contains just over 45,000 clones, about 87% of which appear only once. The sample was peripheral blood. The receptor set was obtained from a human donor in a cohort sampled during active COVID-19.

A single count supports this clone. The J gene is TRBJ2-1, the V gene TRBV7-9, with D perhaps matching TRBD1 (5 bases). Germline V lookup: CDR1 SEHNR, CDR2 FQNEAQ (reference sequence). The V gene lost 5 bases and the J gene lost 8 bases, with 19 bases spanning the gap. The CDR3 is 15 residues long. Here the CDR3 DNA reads TGTGCCAGCAGCCCAACGGCAGGGCGGATCTATGAGCAGTTCTTC. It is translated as CASSPTAGRIYEQFF.

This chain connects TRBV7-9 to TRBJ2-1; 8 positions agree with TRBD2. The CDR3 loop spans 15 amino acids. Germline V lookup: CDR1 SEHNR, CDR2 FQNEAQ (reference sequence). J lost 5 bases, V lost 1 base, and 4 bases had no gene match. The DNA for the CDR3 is TGTGCCAGCAGCTTAGACTGGACTAGCCACAATGAGCAGTTCTTC. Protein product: CASSLDWTSHNEQFF.

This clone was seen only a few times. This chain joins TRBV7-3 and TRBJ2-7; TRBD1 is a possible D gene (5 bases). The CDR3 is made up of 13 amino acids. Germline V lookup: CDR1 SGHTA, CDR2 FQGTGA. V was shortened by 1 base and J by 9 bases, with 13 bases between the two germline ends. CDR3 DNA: TGTGCCAGCAGCTTAAAGGGGTCAGGCCGGCAGTACTTC. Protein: CASSLKGSGRQYF.

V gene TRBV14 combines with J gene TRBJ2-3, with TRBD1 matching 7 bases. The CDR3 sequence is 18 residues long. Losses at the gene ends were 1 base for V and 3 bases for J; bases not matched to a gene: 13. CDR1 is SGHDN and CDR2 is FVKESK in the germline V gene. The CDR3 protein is CASSQGVGQKWRTDTQYF. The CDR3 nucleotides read TGTGCCAGCAGCCAAGGTGTGGGACAGAAGTGGAGGACAGATACGCAGTATTTT.

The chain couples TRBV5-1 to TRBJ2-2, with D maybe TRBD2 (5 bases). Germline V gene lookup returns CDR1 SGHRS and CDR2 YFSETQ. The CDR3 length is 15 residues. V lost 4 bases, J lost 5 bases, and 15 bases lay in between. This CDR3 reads CASSEPSSGTGELFF. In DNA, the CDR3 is TGCGCCAGCAGCGAACCCAGCAGCGGTACCGGGGAGCTGTTTTTT.

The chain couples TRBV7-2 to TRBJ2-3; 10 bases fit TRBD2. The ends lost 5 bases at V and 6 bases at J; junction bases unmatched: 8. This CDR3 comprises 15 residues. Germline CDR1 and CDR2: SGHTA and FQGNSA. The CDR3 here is CASSPGLAGVDTQYF. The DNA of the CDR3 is TGTGCCAGCAGCCCCGGGCTAGCGGGAGTCGATACGCAGTATTTT.

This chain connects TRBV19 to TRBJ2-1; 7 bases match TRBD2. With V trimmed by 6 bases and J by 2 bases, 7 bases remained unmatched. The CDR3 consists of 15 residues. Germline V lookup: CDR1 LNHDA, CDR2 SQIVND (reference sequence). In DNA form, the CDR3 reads TGTGCCAGTAGGCTCGGCGGGAGCCCCTACAATGAGCAGTTCTTC. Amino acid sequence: CASRLGGSPYNEQFF.

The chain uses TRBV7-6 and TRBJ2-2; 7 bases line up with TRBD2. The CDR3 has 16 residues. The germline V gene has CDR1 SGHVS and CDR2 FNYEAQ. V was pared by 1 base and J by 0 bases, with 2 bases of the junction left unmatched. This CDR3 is CASSLGGRANTGELFF. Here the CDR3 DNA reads TGTGCCAGCAGCTTAGGCGGGAGAGCGAACACCGGGGAGCTGTTTTTT.

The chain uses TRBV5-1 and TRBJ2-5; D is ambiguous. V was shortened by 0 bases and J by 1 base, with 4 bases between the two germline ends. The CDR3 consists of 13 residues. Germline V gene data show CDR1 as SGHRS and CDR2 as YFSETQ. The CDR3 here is CASSLVIQETQYF. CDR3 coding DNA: TGCGCCAGCAGCTTGGTCATCCAAGAGACCCAGTACTTC.

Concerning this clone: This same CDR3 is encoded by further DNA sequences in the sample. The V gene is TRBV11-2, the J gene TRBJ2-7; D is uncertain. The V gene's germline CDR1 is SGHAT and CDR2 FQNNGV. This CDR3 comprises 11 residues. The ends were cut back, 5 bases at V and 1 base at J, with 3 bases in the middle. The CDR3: CASSRSYEQYF. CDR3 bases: TGTGCCAGCAGCCGTTCCTACGAGCAGTACTTC.

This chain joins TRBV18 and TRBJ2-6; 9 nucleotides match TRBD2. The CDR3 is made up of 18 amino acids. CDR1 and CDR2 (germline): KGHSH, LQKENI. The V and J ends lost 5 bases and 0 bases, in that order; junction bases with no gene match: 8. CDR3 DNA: TGTGCCAGCTCAGCTAGACTAGCGGAGACCTCTGGGGCCAACGTCCTGACTTTC. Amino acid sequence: CASSARLAETSGANVLTF.

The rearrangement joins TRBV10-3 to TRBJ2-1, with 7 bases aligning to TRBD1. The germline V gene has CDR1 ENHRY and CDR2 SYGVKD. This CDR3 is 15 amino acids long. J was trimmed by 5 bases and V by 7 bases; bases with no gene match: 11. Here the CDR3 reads CAINRQGRINNEQFF. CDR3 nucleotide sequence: TGTGCCATCAATAGACAGGGCAGAATAAACAATGAGCAGTTCTTC.

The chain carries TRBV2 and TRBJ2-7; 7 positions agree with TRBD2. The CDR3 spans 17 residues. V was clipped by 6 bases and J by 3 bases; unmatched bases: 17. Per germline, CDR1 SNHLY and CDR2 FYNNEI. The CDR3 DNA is TGTGCCAGCAGAGGCCCTTCCCTAGCGGAGCTTAACTACGAGCAGTACTTC. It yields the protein CASRGPSLAELNYEQYF. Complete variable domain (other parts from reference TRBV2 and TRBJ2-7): EPEVTQTPSHQVTQMGQEVILRCVPISNHLYFYWYRQILGQKVEFLVSFYNNEISEKSEIFDDQFSVERPDGSNFTLKIRSTKLEDSAMYFCASRGPSLAELNYEQYFGPGTRLTVT.